This T cell receptor beta chain was identified in a study of T cell repertoires in breast cancer. About this clonotype: As yet, its antigen is unknown.

Germline V gives CDR1 WSHSY, CDR2 SAAADI. The CDR3 sequence is 14 residues long. V lost 9 bases and J lost 0, with 11 bases in between. Study observations and caveats: Discarding singleton TCRs may have missed genuine antitumor clones.

An expanded emulsion RT-PCR with primers for all TCR V genes paired CD8+ T cell chains. Unpaired genes were suppressed by blocking oligonucleotides during a second nested PCR. Using its own MiXCR run on the emulsion pairing reads, TCRdb lists one record per CDR3 protein. The sample carries approximately 37,000 distinct CDR3 sequences, roughly 44% recorded once. Specimen: CD8+ T cells. The sequence derives from a pool of human donors with breast cancer or a healthy control (not recorded which). This chain uses TRBV10-2 with TRBJ2-2; a weak D match, TRBD2 (5 bases). CDR3: CASKLDSNTGELFF. The CDR3 region has the DNA TGCGCCAGTAAGTTGGACTCGAACACCGGGGAGCTGTTTTTT.